The clone carrying this TCR beta chain was counted a few times. Its specificity is not known. This sample is drawn from a study of early T cells in non-severe SARS-CoV-2 infection. Whole-study findings and limits: There was a bias toward anti-spike CD8 responses in VDJdb matching, which missed private and CD4 specificities.

Attachment of unique molecular identifiers was made to individual cDNA molecules. In TCRdb, the 5' RACE reads were re-called with MiXCR into one record per CDR3 protein. The repertoire includes some 66,000 distinct CDR3 sequences, around 8.7% of them detected once, and under 4% sits in the top ten. Trimming cost V 1 base and J 6 bases, with 13 bases left between them. The CDR3 is made up of 14 amino acids. CDR1 is SGHAT and CDR2 is FQNNGV in the germline V gene. Material: whole blood. The clonotype originates from an adult who was a healthcare worker with PCR-confirmed SARS-CoV-2 infection or an uninfected control (not recorded which). The chain is built from TRBV11-2 and TRBJ2-7; D is possibly TRBD2 (6 bases). CDR3 amino acids: CASSLGGDSGEQYF. CDR3 bases: TGTGCCAGCAGCTTAGGAGGGGACTCGGGCGAGCAGTACTTC. The variable domain in full, completed from reference TRBV11-2 and TRBJ2-7, reads EAGVAQSPRYKIIEKRQSVAFWCNPISGHATLYWYQQILGQGPKLLIQFQNNGVVDDSQLPKDRFSAERLKGVDSTLKIQPAKLEDSAVYLCASSLGGDSGEQYFGPGTRLTVT.